This T cell receptor beta chain is from a study of T cell changes during pregnancy in multiple sclerosis. V gave up 4 bases and J gave up 3 bases; unmatched junction bases: 6. Looked up from germline, CDR1 is MNHEY and CDR2 is SMNVEV (reference sequence). The CDR3 consists of 15 residues. Repertoires were generated with immunoSEQ multiplex PCR, while TCRdb's copy carries only in-frame clones and drops some. The repertoire consists of about 92,000 clones, with about 92% occurring once and the leading ten covering about 2.6%. This receptor was obtained from a female donor with multiple sclerosis, enrolled in a pregnancy study. The sequencing used peripheral blood, collected in the first trimester of pregnancy. The rearrangement joins TRBV27 to TRBJ2-7; TRBD2 matches at 10 bases. Here the CDR3 reads CASSSPSGRDYEQYF. The CDR3 nucleotides read TGTGCCAGCAGTTCTCCCAGCGGGAGGGACTACGAGCAGTACTTC.